Below, 30 T cell receptor beta chains from the same sample are listed, as sequenced in a study of blood T cell repertoires in COVID-19. Produced via immunoSEQ multiplex PCR; TCRdb's table is partial and in-frame only. Of under 350,000 clones listed, about 85% are singletons. The sample comprised peripheral blood. These receptors all come from a human donor in a cohort sampled during active COVID-19.

The rearrangement uses TRBV15 and TRBJ2-1; 12 bases line up with TRBD1. There are 17 residues in the CDR3. The V and J ends lost 2 bases and 7 bases, in that order; junction bases with no gene match: 9. CDR1 is LNHNV, CDR2 YYDKDF, per germline (reference sequence). The CDR3 nucleotides are TGTGCCACCAGCAGACGAACCGGGACAGGGGGCTCGAATGAGCAGTTCTTC. Protein: CATSRRTGTGGSNEQFF.

This rearrangement joins TRBV18 to TRBJ2-7; a possible D gene is TRBD1 (5 bases). With 3 bases removed from V and 6 bases from J, the gap between germline ends came to 9 bases. The CDR3 contains 12 residues. Germline V gives CDR1 KGHSH, CDR2 LQKENI. In DNA form, the CDR3 reads TGTGCCAGCTCACCTCAGGGAACCGAGCAGTACTTC. This translates into CASSPQGTEQYF. Variable domain in full (rest from reference TRBV18 and TRBJ2-7): NAGVMQNPRHLVRRRGQEARLRCSPMKGHSHVYWYRQLPEEGLKFMVYLQKENIIDESGMPKERFSAEFPKEGPSILRIQQVVRGDSAAYFCASSPQGTEQYFGPGTRLTVT.

The rearrangement links TRBV5-6 to TRBJ2-5; TRBD1 matches 9 bases. The CDR3 has 16 residues. Germline V gene data show CDR1 as SGHDT and CDR2 as YYEEEE. Trimming cost V 4 bases and J 5 bases; bases outside gene matches: 12. The CDR3: CASSGLRDRERETQYF. Here the CDR3 DNA reads TGTGCCAGCAGCGGCCTTAGGGACAGGGAAAGGGAGACCCAGTACTTC.

A few counts support this clone. The V and J genes are TRBV9 and TRBJ1-3; TRBD1 is a possible D gene (5 bases). CDR1 is SGDLS and CDR2 is YYNGEE in the germline V gene. This CDR3 is built from 14 residues. Trimming took 9 bases from V and 2 from J, leaving 15 bases between them. The CDR3 nucleotides read TGTGCCACCATCCCCGGGGGAGCTGGAAACACCATATATTTT. Translating gives CATIPGGAGNTIYF.

On this clone itself: Since the CDR3 does not end with the conserved phenylalanine or tryptophan, this likely comes from a read error. The limits of the CDR3 on the DNA are not certain, so only TCRdb's listed CDR3 is given. The V and J genes are TRBV27 and TRBJ2-7; the DNA was not used to check the table's D call, TRBD1. Ends included, the CDR3 has 10 residues. Germline V gene data show CDR1 as MNHEY and CDR2 as SMNVEV (reference sequence). The CDR3 sequence is CAGGETGGLG.

This clone was found a few times. This sequence joins TRBV7-9 and TRBJ1-2; a weak D match, TRBD1 (5 bases). This CDR3 has 14 residues. The V gene lost 1 base and the J gene lost 5 bases, with 11 bases spanning the gap. Germline-derived CDR1 and CDR2 are SEHNR and FQNEAQ (reference sequence). CDR3: CASSLEGGGYGYTF. The CDR3 DNA is TGTGCCAGCAGCTTAGAAGGTGGGGGGTATGGCTACACCTTC.

This clone was observed a single time. J is TRBJ1-2 and V is TRBV11-2; D gene unclear. The length of the CDR3 is 13 residues. Germline values: CDR1 SGHAT, CDR2 FQNNGV. V dropped 5 bases and J dropped 4 bases, with 11 bases sitting between them. The CDR3 DNA follows: TGTGCCAGCAGCCGCCAAGGAGGCTATGGCTACACCTTC. Translation gives CASSRQGGYGYTF.

This clone was picked up a small number of times. This chain uses TRBV3-1 (or the pseudogene TRBV3-2) with TRBJ1-2; no clear D. CDR1 is LGHDT, CDR2 YNNKEL, per germline (reference sequence). CDR3 length equals 15 residues. Trimming took off 5 bases at V and 3 bases at J, with 16 bases between the two ends. This chain's CDR3 is CASSSTTPAHYGYTF. The CDR3 nucleotides read TGTGCCAGCAGCTCTACGACTCCGGCCCACTATGGCTACACCTTC.

This rearrangement joins TRBV18 to TRBJ1-3, with TRBD1 matching 7 bases. J lost 4 bases, V lost 1 base, and 7 bases had no gene match. Germline V lookup: CDR1 KGHSH, CDR2 LQKENI. The CDR3 sequence is 16 residues long. CDR3 sequence: CASSPQGQLFGNTIYF. Here the CDR3 DNA reads TGTGCCAGCTCACCACAGGGACAGCTCTTCGGAAACACCATATATTTT.

This sequence joins TRBV19 and TRBJ1-2, with 10 bases aligning to TRBD1. This CDR3 is built from 12 residues. The ends lost 7 bases at V and 6 bases at J; junction bases unmatched: 2. Germline V lookup: CDR1 LNHDA, CDR2 SQIVND (reference sequence). The CDR3 region is CASTGTGDGYTF. DNA of the CDR3: TGTGCCAGTACCGGGACAGGGGATGGCTACACCTTC.

The chain uses TRBV5-8 and TRBJ2-5; 10 bases are a match to TRBD1. CDR1 SGHTS and CDR2 YDEGEE come from the germline V gene. V lost 3 bases to trimming and J lost 4 bases; unmatched junction nucleotides: 6. There are 15 residues in the CDR3. The CDR3 DNA follows: TGTGCCAGCAGCTCCGGGACAGGGGTAGGAGAGACCCAGTACTTC. Encoded protein: CASSSGTGVGETQYF.

This chain connects TRBV18 to TRBJ2-1, with 9 bases aligning to TRBD2. Germline V gives CDR1 KGHSH, CDR2 LQKENI. V was pared by 2 bases and J by 8 bases, with 19 bases of the junction left unmatched. This CDR3 spans 19 amino acids. This CDR3 is CASSPGWGMPSLAGYEQFF. CDR3 DNA sequence: TGTGCCAGCTCACCAGGTTGGGGAATGCCGTCGCTAGCGGGATATGAGCAGTTCTTC.

The gene calls are TRBV27 and TRBJ1-6; possible D gene TRBD1, 5 bases. From germline, CDR1 is MNHEY and CDR2 SMNVEV (reference sequence). Trimming removed 6 bases from V and 11 bases from J, with 17 bases in between. CDR3 length: 14 amino acids. CDR3 sequence: CASSLYRSGTPLHF. CDR3 sequence (DNA): TGTGCCAGCAGCCTTTACAGGAGTGGGACACCCCTCCACTTT.

As concerns this clone: A junction end diverges from the germline sequence, so it may reflect a read error. The chain employs TRBV5-1 and TRBJ2-1, with TRBD2 matching over 14 bases. CDR1 and CDR2 (germline): SGHRS, YFSETQ. There are 18 residues in the CDR3. CDR3 sequence (DNA): TGCGCCAGCACCTTGCCTATCGTGGGGACTAGCGGGAGTGGTGAGCAGTTCTTC. Its protein product is CASTLPIVGTSGSGEQFF.

The CDR3 coding sequence is TGTGCCAGCAGTTACTCGGGGACAGGGGCCACTGAAGCTTTCTTT. This codes for CASSYSGTGATEAFF. The chain links TRBV6-6 to TRBJ1-1; 10 bases align to TRBD1. CDR1 is MNHNY and CDR2 is SVGAGI in the germline V gene (reference sequence). The trim removed 0 bases at V and 4 bases at J, leaving 2 bases unmatched. The CDR3 sequence is 15 residues long.

The chain carries TRBV2 and TRBJ2-1; possible D gene TRBD2, 5 bases. The CDR3 totals 15 residues. Trimming pared 8 bases from V and 2 bases from J, leaving 16 bases between. The V gene's germline CDR1 is SNHLY and CDR2 FYNNEI. The CDR3 nucleotides are TGTGCCAGCGGTCAGATCGGGAATACCTACAATGAGCAGTTCTTC. Its protein product is CASGQIGNTYNEQFF. Using reference TRBV2 and TRBJ2-1 for the parts outside the CDR3, the full variable domain is EPEVTQTPSHQVTQMGQEVILRCVPISNHLYFYWYRQILGQKVEFLVSFYNNEISEKSEIFDDQFSVERPDGSNFTLKIRSTKLEDSAMYFCASGQIGNTYNEQFFGPGTRLTVL.

This clone showed up just a few times. V usage is TRBV7-2 and J usage is TRBJ2-2, with a tentative D call TRBD2 (5 bases). CDR3 size: 13 residues. Germline V gene data show CDR1 as SGHTA and CDR2 as FQGNSA. V was trimmed by 5 bases and J by 5 bases, leaving 9 bases between them. The CDR3 reads CASSPGLTGELFF. In DNA, the CDR3 is TGTGCCAGCAGCCCCGGACTTACCGGGGAGCTGTTTTTT.

The chain joins TRBV19 to TRBJ2-1; 9 nucleotides agree with TRBD1. The CDR3 is 17 residues long. Trimming took 3 bases from V and 0 from J; bases not matched to a gene: 6. Per germline, CDR1 LNHDA and CDR2 SQIVND (reference sequence). CDR3 coding DNA: TGTGCCAGTAGTATTACTGGGGACAGGGTCTCCTACAATGAGCAGTTCTTC. This encodes CASSITGDRVSYNEQFF.

This chain uses TRBV15 with TRBJ2-1; D ambiguous. CDR1 is LNHNV, CDR2 YYDKDF, per germline (reference sequence). This CDR3 is 13 amino acids long. The germline V and J ends were trimmed by 0 bases and 9 bases, with 9 bases remaining between them. The CDR3 nucleotides read TGTGCCACCAGCAGAGATGTGGCAGGTGAGCAGTTCTTC. Translation: CATSRDVAGEQFF.

The V and J genes are TRBV6-5 and TRBJ2-7; no firm D call. CDR3 size: 14 residues. Trimming removed 10 bases at V and 5 bases at J, with 21 bases between. The V gene's germline CDR1 is MNHEY and CDR2 SVGAGI. The CDR3 reads CATNRSPRTDEQYF. The CDR3 DNA reads TGTGCCACCAACCGGAGCCCTAGAACCGACGAGCAGTACTTC.

This chain uses TRBV28 with TRBJ1-4; 7 bases are shared with TRBD1. Per the germline V gene, CDR1 is MDHEN and CDR2 is SYDVKM. The J segment lost 8 bases and the V segment lost 4 bases, leaving 13 bases of the junction unmatched. CDR3 length: 16 amino acids. CDR3 bases: TGTGCCAGCAGTTCGAGAAGGCTACAGGGGAACGAAAAACTGTTTTTT. Its protein product is CASSSRRLQGNEKLFF.

The chain combines TRBV27 with TRBJ1-5, with TRBD1 identical over 9 bases. CDR3 size: 18 residues. J gave up 2 bases and V 5 bases, and 13 bases lay outside the gene matches. Germline CDR1 is MNHEY and CDR2 is SMNVEV (reference sequence). CDR3 DNA: TGTGCCAGCAGTCACCGACCGACAGGGGGGTTTGGCAATCAGCCCCAGCATTTT. As protein: CASSHRPTGGFGNQPQHF.

The chain is built from TRBV7-8 and TRBJ1-1, with D perhaps TRBD1 (6 bases). V lost 0 bases and J 1 base, leaving 9 bases between the germline ends. From germline, CDR1 is SGHVS and CDR2 FQNEAQ. This CDR3 has 15 residues. CDR3 nucleotides: TGTGCCAGCAGCTTAGCCAGGGGTGGGAACACTGAAGCTTTCTTT. This codes for CASSLARGGNTEAFF.

The rearrangement uses TRBV5-1 and TRBJ2-1; 9 nucleotides align to TRBD2. The CDR3 totals 15 residues. The germline V gene encodes CDR1 SGHRS and CDR2 YFSETQ. The junction had 3 bases not matched to a gene; V was cut back by 3 bases and J by 2 bases. The CDR3 reads CASSSAGGTYNEQFF. DNA for the CDR3: TGCGCCAGCAGCTCAGCGGGAGGAACCTACAATGAGCAGTTCTTC.

The V call is TRBV5-4, the J call TRBJ2-3; TRBD2 matches at 11 bases. This CDR3 region has 14 residues. The V gene's germline CDR1 is SGHNT and CDR2 YYREEE (reference sequence). V lost 5 bases to trimming and J lost 2 bases; unmatched junction nucleotides: 1. The CDR3 DNA is TGTGCCAGCAGGGGACTAGCGGCCACAGATACGCAGTATTTT. This sequence encodes CASRGLAATDTQYF.

The chain uses TRBV19 and TRBJ2-3; TRBD2 matches 13 bases. The germline V gene encodes CDR1 LNHDA and CDR2 SQIVND (reference sequence). The CDR3 contains 16 residues. The V segment lost 7 bases and the J segment 3 bases; nucleotides outside the gene matches: 7. CDR3 sequence reads: CASTGLTSGRTDTQYF. DNA of the CDR3: TGTGCCAGTACCGGGTTGACTAGCGGGAGGACAGATACGCAGTATTTT.

The V gene is TRBV19, the J gene TRBJ1-2, with D maybe TRBD1 (6 bases). Trimming stripped 5 bases from V and 4 bases from J, with 14 bases between. Germline loops: CDR1 LNHDA, CDR2 SQIVND (reference sequence). This CDR3 comprises 14 residues. Here the CDR3 DNA reads TGTGCCAGTAGTTCGAGATCAGGGGCCTATGGCTACACCTTC. Protein product: CASSSRSGAYGYTF.

The chain has TRBV25-1 and TRBJ2-3, with a weak D call TRBD1 (5 bases). Germline-derived CDR1 and CDR2 are MGHDK and SYGVNS. Trimming took off 7 bases at V and 2 bases at J, with 13 bases between the two ends. This CDR3 comprises 14 residues. CDR3: CASTAGYNTDTQYF. CDR3 nucleotides: TGTGCCAGCACCGCAGGGTATAACACAGATACGCAGTATTTT.

V gene TRBV19 combines with J gene TRBJ1-6; 7 positions match TRBD1. Germline CDR1 is LNHDA and CDR2 is SQIVND (reference sequence). The junction had 3 bases not matched to a gene; V was cut back by 7 bases and J by 6 bases. The CDR3 sequence is 13 residues long. The CDR3 region has the DNA TGTGCCAGTAAGGGACAGTTTAATTCACCCCTCCACTTT. Amino acids: CASKGQFNSPLHF. Full variable domain (outside the CDR3, taken from reference TRBV19 and TRBJ1-6): DGGITQSPKYLFRKEGQNVTLSCEQNLNHDAMYWYRQDPGQGLRLIYYSQIVNDFQKGDIAEGYSVSREKKESFPLTVTSAQKNPTAFYLCASKGQFNSPLHFGNGTRLTVT.

The chain uses TRBV7-9 and TRBJ2-1; 13 positions agree with TRBD2. The J segment lost 9 bases and the V segment lost 4 bases, leaving 6 bases of the junction unmatched. Germline assignment: CDR1 SEHNR and CDR2 FQNEAQ (reference sequence). This CDR3 region has 15 residues. CDR3 protein: CASSWTSGSAGEQFF. The CDR3 coding sequence is TGTGCCAGCAGCTGGACTAGCGGGAGTGCGGGTGAGCAGTTCTTC.